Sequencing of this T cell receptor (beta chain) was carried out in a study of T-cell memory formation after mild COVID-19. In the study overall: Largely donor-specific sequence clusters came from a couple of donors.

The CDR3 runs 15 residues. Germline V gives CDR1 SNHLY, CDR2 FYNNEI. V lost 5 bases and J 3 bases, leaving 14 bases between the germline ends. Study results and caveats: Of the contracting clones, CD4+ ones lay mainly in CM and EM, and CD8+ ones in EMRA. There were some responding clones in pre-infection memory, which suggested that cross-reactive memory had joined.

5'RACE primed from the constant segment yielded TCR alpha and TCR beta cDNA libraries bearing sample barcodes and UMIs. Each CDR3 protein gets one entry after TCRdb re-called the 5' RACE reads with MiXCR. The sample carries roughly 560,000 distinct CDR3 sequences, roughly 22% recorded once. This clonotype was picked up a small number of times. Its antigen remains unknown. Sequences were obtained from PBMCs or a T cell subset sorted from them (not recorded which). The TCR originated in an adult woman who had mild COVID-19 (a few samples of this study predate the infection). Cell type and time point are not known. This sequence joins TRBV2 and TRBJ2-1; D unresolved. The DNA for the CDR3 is TGTGCCAGCAGTTCCAGGCTGGGGAACTACAATGAGCAGTTCTTC. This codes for CASSSRLGNYNEQFF.